The next 12 T cell receptor beta chains were all read from a single sample in a study of CD8+CD57+ T cells in acquired aplastic anemia. Profiling that covered TCR beta VDJ and CDR3 relied on genomic DNA as its template. In TCRdb, the reads were re-called with MiXCR into one record per CDR3 protein. The table lists 400,000 to 450,000 distinct CDR3 sequences, around 68% of them singletons. Sample: sorted CD4+, CD8+, or CD8+CD57+ T cells (not recorded which) from PBMCs. Source of these receptors: a human donor in good health, serving as a control.

This chain joins TRBV7-2 and TRBJ2-3; D is ambiguous. Germline CDR1 SGHTA, CDR2 FQGNSA. There are 12 residues in the CDR3. V was pared by 5 bases and J by 14 bases, with 17 bases between. CDR3 region: CASSPRPDTGYF. The CDR3 DNA is TGTGCCAGCAGCCCCCGTCCAGATACGGGGTATTTT.

J is TRBJ1-6 and V is TRBV14; D gene unclear. Between the trimmed V and J ends, which lost 6 bases and 15 bases, there was a span of 24 bases. CDR1 and CDR2 from the germline V gene are SGHDN and FVKESK. The CDR3 has 15 residues. CDR3 residues: CASSLAAGSGSFLHF. The CDR3 DNA sequence: TGTGCCAGCAGTTTAGCGGCGGGGTCAGGATCATTCCTCCACTTT.

Points on this clonotype: An end of the junction does not agree with germline; a read error may underlie this. CDR3: CSARRGTGGNMNTEVFF. The CDR3 DNA is TGCAGTGCTAGGCGAGGTACAGGGGGGAACATGAACACTGAAGTTTTCTTT. The chain recombines TRBV20-1 with TRBJ1-1; TRBD1 agrees at 8 bases. This CDR3 is built from 17 residues. Germline V CDR1 and CDR2: DFQATT, SNEGSKA (reference sequence).

Regarding this clonotype: The CDR3 ends on some other residue instead of the conserved phenylalanine or tryptophan, so this is likely a read error. No DNA is shown, since the ends of the CDR3 on it are uncertain; the CDR3 is the one TCRdb lists. This chain links TRBV7-7 with TRBJ2-3. CDR1 is SSHAT and CDR2 is FNYEAQ in the germline V gene (reference sequence). The CDR3 is made up of 11 amino acids, end residues included. CDR3 region: CASSFGDTETQ.

In its sample, this clonotype was seen once. The chain uses TRBV6-2 or TRBV6-3 and TRBJ1-2, with D tentatively TRBD1 (5 bases). The CDR3 is 14 amino acids. V dropped 2 bases and J dropped 3 bases, with 10 bases sitting between them. CDR1 and CDR2 (germline): MNHEY, SVGEGT. The CDR3 nucleotides read TGTGCCAGCAGTTACGATTGGGGCCACTATGGCTACACCTTC. Protein sequence: CASSYDWGHYGYTF.

This clonotype was seen a handful of times. V usage is TRBV5-5 and J usage is TRBJ1-1, with D tentatively TRBD1 (6 bases). The germline V gene encodes CDR1 SGHKS and CDR2 YYEKEE (reference sequence). V lost 4 bases and J lost 1, with 11 bases in between. The CDR3 totals 14 residues. This CDR3 reads CASSPQGRNTEAFF. The CDR3 DNA reads TGTGCCAGCAGCCCTCAGGGGCGGAACACTGAAGCTTTCTTT.

This clonotype was seen many times. The chain carries TRBV18 and TRBJ1-2; TRBD1 is a possible D gene (6 bases). CDR3 size: 14 residues. Germline values: CDR1 KGHSH, CDR2 LQKENI. Trimming stripped 1 base from V and 3 bases from J, with 9 bases between. The CDR3 DNA reads TGTGCCAGCTCACCACGTCCAGGGGACTATGGCTACACCTTC. This codes for CASSPRPGDYGYTF.

This clonotype showed up many times. The chain combines TRBV6-6 with TRBJ2-7; tentatively, D is TRBD1 or TRBD2 (6 bases each). V was shortened by 7 bases and J by 4 bases, with 11 bases between the two germline ends. The CDR3 spans 12 residues. Per the germline V gene, CDR1 is MNHNY and CDR2 is SVGAGI (reference sequence). The CDR3 loop is CASMQGRYEQYF. The CDR3 DNA follows: TGTGCCAGCATGCAGGGGAGGTACGAGCAGTACTTC.

The chain joins TRBV6-2 or TRBV6-3 to TRBJ2-1; TRBD2 might be the D (6 bases). Germline lookup yields CDR1 MNHEY and CDR2 SVGEGT. V lost 5 bases and J 6 bases, leaving 26 bases between the germline ends. The CDR3 has 18 residues. The CDR3 bases are TGTGCCAGCAGTCCCCCCCCGGTGACGGCGGGGTGGAGCAATGAGCAGTTCTTC. This encodes CASSPPPVTAGWSNEQFF.

The sample holds one count of this clonotype. The junction departs from germline at one end; a sequencing error may be responsible. The V call is TRBV7-9, the J call TRBJ2-7; either TRBD1 or TRBD2 may fit D (5 bases each). The CDR3 runs to 15 residues. Germline V gene lookup returns CDR1 SEHNR and CDR2 FQNEAQ (reference sequence). CDR3 coding DNA: TGTGCCAGCAGCTTAGATGGGGGTGGGTCCTACGAGCCGTACTTC. It encodes CASSLDGGGSYEPYF.

The chain employs TRBV7-2 and TRBJ2-1, with 13 nucleotides matching TRBD2. The CDR3 loop spans 17 amino acids. Germline values: CDR1 SGHTA, CDR2 FQGNSA. Trimming removed 1 base from V and 9 bases from J; junction bases left unmatched: 9. The CDR3 DNA sequence: TGTGCCAGCAGCTTAGTACTAGCGGGGGGGCACCTCGGTGAGCAGTTCTTC. The encoded protein is CASSLVLAGGHLGEQFF.

The rearrangement joins TRBV6-5 to TRBJ1-1; tentative D call: TRBD1 (5 bases). Per the germline V gene, CDR1 is MNHEY and CDR2 is SVGAGI. This CDR3 contains 12 residues. Trimming took 4 bases from V and 5 from J, leaving 8 bases between them. CDR3 loop: CASSSWGTEAFF. As DNA, the CDR3 is TGTGCCAGCAGTTCATGGGGGACTGAAGCTTTCTTT.